These 26 T cell receptor beta chains originate from one sample sequenced in a study of shared clonotypes between healthy human individuals. TCRdb's table, derived via immunoSEQ multiplex PCR, lists solely in-frame clones and lacks some. Of under 2.5 million clones detected, just under 95% appear once; the ten largest clones hold around 0.38%. Sequencing was done on a sample of naive CD4+ T cells from PBMCs. Subset given: CD45RA+ positively selected. Receptors were obtained from a man aged 18 to 30 in good health. Some clones in this sample may be carry-over from other donors' samples.

This rearrangement joins TRBV28 to TRBJ2-3; TRBD1 matches at 9 bases. With 3 bases clipped from V and 4 bases from J, the junction kept 5 bases outside the gene matches. This CDR3 has 15 amino acids. The germline V gene has CDR1 MDHEN and CDR2 SYDVKM. In DNA form, the CDR3 reads TGTGCCAGCAGTTTTAGGACAGGGGAAGCAGATACGCAGTATTTT. This codes for CASSFRTGEADTQYF.

The V and J genes are TRBV5-6 and TRBJ2-7; TRBD1 agrees at 7 bases. This CDR3 spans 13 amino acids. Germline V gene lookup returns CDR1 SGHDT and CDR2 YYEEEE. V shed 4 bases, J shed 5 bases, and the junction held 6 bases outside the gene matches. The CDR3, as DNA: TGTGCCAGCAGCCCCGGGACAGCACACGAGCAGTACTTC. Protein product: CASSPGTAHEQYF.

The CDR3 DNA follows: TGTGCCAGCAGCCCACGGGACTCTAGGTTATATACGCAGTATTTT. This gives the protein CASSPRDSRLYTQYF. The rearrangement links TRBV5-4 to TRBJ2-3; possibly TRBD2 for D (6 bases). The germline gives CDR1 SGHNT, CDR2 YYREEE (reference sequence). The CDR3 runs to 15 residues. Trimming cost V 4 bases and J 7 bases, with 19 bases left between them.

This chain joins TRBV12-5 and TRBJ1-5; D gene ambiguous. The CDR3 runs to 14 residues. Trimming took 7 bases from V and 2 from J, leaving 12 bases between them. Germline values: CDR1 LGHNT, CDR2 FRNRAP. The CDR3 loop is CASAAGSGNQPQHF. DNA of the CDR3: TGTGCTAGTGCCGCGGGGTCGGGCAATCAGCCCCAGCATTTT.

The chain recombines TRBV18 with TRBJ1-1; D is unresolved. Deletions cut 5 bases from V and 0 bases from J, with 13 bases between. The CDR3 is 15 residues long. Per the germline V gene, CDR1 is KGHSH and CDR2 is LQKENI. CDR3 nucleotides: TGTGCCAGCTCAGCGCAGACCCAGGTGAACACTGAAGCTTTCTTT. Translation: CASSAQTQVNTEAFF.

The gene calls are TRBV11-2 and TRBJ2-1, with D uncertain. The CDR3 spans 15 residues. The V end lost 6 bases, the J end lost 7 bases, and 19 bases lay between the germline ends. Germline loops: CDR1 SGHAT, CDR2 FQNNGV. The CDR3 loop is CASRAWLAKPNEQFF. CDR3 in DNA: TGTGCCAGCAGGGCTTGGCTGGCTAAGCCGAATGAGCAGTTCTTC.

The V gene is TRBV18, the J gene TRBJ2-7; 11 nucleotides line up with TRBD1. The CDR3 is 15 amino acids. Germline lookup yields CDR1 KGHSH and CDR2 LQKENI. Trimming at V came to 4 bases and at J to 5 bases, leaving 7 bases not matched to a gene. CDR3: CASSRGPGQGDEQYF. CDR3 DNA: TGTGCCAGCTCACGGGGTCCGGGACAGGGGGACGAGCAGTACTTC. The full variable domain, with the rest looked up from reference TRBV18 and TRBJ2-7, is NAGVMQNPRHLVRRRGQEARLRCSPMKGHSHVYWYRQLPEEGLKFMVYLQKENIIDESGMPKERFSAEFPKEGPSILRIQQVVRGDSAAYFCASSRGPGQGDEQYFGPGTRLTVT.

V and J are TRBV28 and TRBJ2-7; 7 nucleotides line up with TRBD2. After removal of 6 bases from V and 0 bases from J, the junction contained 8 bases not matched to a gene. This CDR3 region has 15 residues. Germline V gives CDR1 MDHEN, CDR2 SYDVKM. The CDR3 reads CASSRASGSSYEQYF. In nucleotides, the CDR3 is TGTGCCAGCAGCCGAGCTAGCGGTAGCTCCTACGAGCAGTACTTC.

The chain combines TRBV29-1 with TRBJ1-4; D is uncertain. Trimming shortened V by 2 bases and J by 5 bases, and 9 bases separated the two germline ends. The CDR3 runs to 13 residues. Germline V gene sequence: CDR1 SQVTM, CDR2 ANQGSEA. The CDR3 here is CSVEQALNEKLFF. CDR3 in DNA: TGCAGCGTTGAACAAGCCCTCAATGAAAAACTGTTTTTT.

V gene TRBV7-2 combines with J gene TRBJ2-7, with D tentatively TRBD2 (6 bases). Trimming removed 6 bases from V and 3 bases from J, with 12 bases in between. The CDR3 runs to 13 residues. The germline V gene has CDR1 SGHTA and CDR2 FQGNSA. Here the CDR3 reads CASSRELGYEQYF. CDR3 coding DNA: TGTGCCAGCAGTCGGGAGTTGGGCTACGAGCAGTACTTC.

V gene TRBV4-1 combines with J gene TRBJ2-1, with 14 bases aligning to TRBD2. This CDR3 is built from 17 residues. The germline CDR1 and CDR2 sequences are MGHRA and YSYEKL. The V segment lost 4 bases and the J segment 6 bases; nucleotides outside the gene matches: 8. CDR3 residues: CASSRGLAGGFSNEQFF. The CDR3 region has the DNA TGCGCCAGCAGCCGCGGACTAGCGGGAGGATTTTCCAATGAGCAGTTCTTC.

This clone was counted only a few times. The J gene is TRBJ1-1, the V gene TRBV5-1; TRBD1 might be the D (5 bases). Germline CDR1 and CDR2: SGHRS and YFSETQ. V was clipped by 2 bases and J by 3 bases, with 8 bases between them. The CDR3 length is 13 residues. This CDR3 is CASSFGGDTEAFF. In DNA, the CDR3 is TGCGCCAGCAGCTTCGGGGGGGACACTGAAGCTTTCTTT.

DNA for the CDR3: TGTGCCATCAGTTCTCCAGCCGGGGGAAACGAGCAGTACTTC. Translating gives CAISSPAGGNEQYF. This sequence joins TRBV10-3 and TRBJ2-7; TRBD2 might be the D (6 bases). V was clipped by 5 bases and J by 5 bases, with 16 bases between them. Germline assignment: CDR1 ENHRY and CDR2 SYGVKD. The CDR3 sequence is 14 residues long.

This chain joins TRBV19 and TRBJ2-2; D unresolved. This CDR3 contains 17 residues. V lost 3 bases and J lost 0, with 14 bases in between. Germline CDR1 reads LNHDA; CDR2 reads SQIVND (reference sequence). In DNA, the CDR3 is TGTGCCAGTAGTATGGCTTGGAAGCGCGCGAACACCGGGGAGCTGTTTTTT. Translation: CASSMAWKRANTGELFF.

The chain employs TRBV6-5 and TRBJ2-5, with D maybe TRBD1 (5 bases). V was clipped by 0 bases and J by 5 bases, with 13 bases between them. The CDR3 runs 15 residues. Per the germline V gene, CDR1 is MNHEY and CDR2 is SVGAGI. The CDR3 reads CASSYSTAGWETQYF. CDR3 DNA sequence: TGTGCCAGCAGTTACTCGACGGCAGGGTGGGAGACCCAGTACTTC.

The chain recombines TRBV11-1 with TRBJ2-3; D gene unclear. Germline V gene sequence: CDR1 SGHAT, CDR2 FQDESV (reference sequence). The V gene lost 3 bases and the J gene lost 2 bases, with 21 bases spanning the gap. The length of the CDR3 is 18 residues. CDR3 nucleotide sequence: TGTGCCAGCAGCTTCGCATTCCAAAGTATTCTCCACACAGATACGCAGTATTTT. Amino acid sequence: CASSFAFQSILHTDTQYF.

As regards this clone: The same CDR3 arises from other DNA sequences in this sample as well. The chain is built from TRBV7-3 and TRBJ2-3; 9 bases align to TRBD2. The trim removed 3 bases at V and 1 base at J, leaving 5 bases unmatched. The CDR3 consists of 16 residues. Germline V gene data show CDR1 as SGHTA and CDR2 as FQGTGA. CDR3 bases: TGTGCCAGCAGCTTGGCTTTAGCGGGGGGCACAGATACGCAGTATTTT. It translates to CASSLALAGGTDTQYF.

This CDR3 is CSVRGLAAYNEQFF. In DNA form, the CDR3 reads TGCAGCGTGCGGGGACTAGCGGCCTACAATGAGCAGTTCTTC. The rearrangement joins TRBV29-1 to TRBJ2-1, with TRBD2 matching 11 bases. Germline trimming cut 6 bases from V and 2 bases from J; bases unmatched to any gene: 3. CDR1 is SQVTM and CDR2 is ANQGSEA in the germline V gene. The length of the CDR3 is 14 residues.

The chain recombines TRBV6-5 with TRBJ2-7; 7 bases fit TRBD1. V lost 5 bases, J lost 3 bases, and 4 bases stayed unmatched. This CDR3 has 13 residues. Germline CDR1 and CDR2: MNHEY and SVGAGI. CDR3 DNA sequence: TGTGCCAGCAGTGGCGGACAGGTCTACGAGCAGTACTTC. It encodes CASSGGQVYEQYF.

The rearrangement joins TRBV28 to TRBJ1-3; D gene unclear. Per the germline V gene, CDR1 is MDHEN and CDR2 is SYDVKM. Between the trimmed V and J ends, which lost 7 bases and 2 bases, there was a span of 12 bases. The CDR3 is made up of 14 amino acids. CDR3 sequence (DNA): TGTGCCAGCACAGAGAATTCCCCTGGAAACACCATATATTTT. Its protein is CASTENSPGNTIYF.

On this clone: The same CDR3 arises from other DNA sequences in this sample as well. As DNA, the CDR3 is TGTGCCAGCAGCTTAGAGGCTAGCGGGCGTTACGAGCAGTACTTC. This codes for CASSLEASGRYEQYF. The chain links TRBV7-9 to TRBJ2-7, with 8 bases lining up with TRBD2. This CDR3 spans 15 amino acids. With 1 base clipped from V and 4 bases from J, the junction kept 6 bases outside the gene matches. Germline loops: CDR1 SEHNR, CDR2 FQNEAQ (reference sequence).

This chain uses TRBV27 with TRBJ2-6; possibly TRBD1 for D (5 bases). The V end was cut by 3 bases, the J end by 0 bases, with 9 bases between. Germline CDR1 MNHEY, CDR2 SMNVEV (reference sequence). The CDR3 covers 16 residues. The CDR3 DNA follows: TGTGCCAGCAGTTTTATGGGGCCCTCTGGGGCCAACGTCCTGACTTTC. Residues: CASSFMGPSGANVLTF.

This clone was observed once. The chain couples TRBV11-3 to TRBJ2-2; D ambiguous. This CDR3 comprises 14 residues. Trimming removed 4 bases at V and 5 bases at J, with 11 bases between. CDR1 is SGHNT, CDR2 YENEEA, per germline. DNA for the CDR3: TGTGCCAGCAGCTCCTCGGGTGGAACCGGGGAGCTGTTTTTT. It codes for CASSSSGGTGELFF.

The J gene is TRBJ2-2, the V gene TRBV2; the D is unclear. The V end lost 6 bases, the J end lost 1 base, and 9 bases lay between the germline ends. CDR3 length: 14 amino acids. Germline V CDR1 and CDR2: SNHLY, FYNNEI. The CDR3 is CASRATQNTGELFF. The CDR3 DNA reads as TGTGCCAGCAGGGCCACACAGAACACCGGGGAGCTGTTTTTT. Supplemented by reference TRBV2 and TRBJ2-2, the full variable domain reads EPEVTQTPSHQVTQMGQEVILRCVPISNHLYFYWYRQILGQKVEFLVSFYNNEISEKSEIFDDQFSVERPDGSNFTLKIRSTKLEDSAMYFCASRATQNTGELFFGEGSRLTVL.

This sequence joins TRBV28 and TRBJ2-1; the match to TRBD2 covers 8 bases. This CDR3 region has 15 residues. Germline CDR1 reads MDHEN; CDR2 reads SYDVKM. Trimming at V came to 4 bases and at J to 8 bases, leaving 10 bases not matched to a gene. CDR3 amino acids: CASSSSGSHRYEQFF. The CDR3 DNA reads as TGTGCCAGCAGTTCCAGCGGGAGTCATAGGTATGAGCAGTTCTTC.

The chain is built from TRBV27 and TRBJ2-7; D not resolved. CDR1 and CDR2 (germline): MNHEY, SMNVEV (reference sequence). This CDR3 spans 16 amino acids. The V end was cut by 5 bases, the J end by 1 base, with 18 bases between. The CDR3 sequence: CASSQRLPLASYEQYF. CDR3 DNA sequence: TGTGCCAGCAGTCAAAGATTGCCTTTGGCGTCCTACGAGCAGTACTTC.